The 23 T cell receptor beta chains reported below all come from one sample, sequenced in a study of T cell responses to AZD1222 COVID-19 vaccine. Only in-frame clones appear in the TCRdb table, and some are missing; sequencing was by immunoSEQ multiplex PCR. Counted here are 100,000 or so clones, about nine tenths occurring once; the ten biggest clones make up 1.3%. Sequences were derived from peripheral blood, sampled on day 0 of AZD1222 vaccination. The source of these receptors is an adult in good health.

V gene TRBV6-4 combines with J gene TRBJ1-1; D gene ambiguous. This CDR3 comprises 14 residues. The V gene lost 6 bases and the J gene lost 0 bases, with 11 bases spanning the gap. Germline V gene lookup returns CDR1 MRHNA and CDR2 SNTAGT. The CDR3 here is CASSPSSMNTEAFF. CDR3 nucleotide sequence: TGTGCCAGCAGCCCGAGTAGCATGAACACTGAAGCTTTCTTT.

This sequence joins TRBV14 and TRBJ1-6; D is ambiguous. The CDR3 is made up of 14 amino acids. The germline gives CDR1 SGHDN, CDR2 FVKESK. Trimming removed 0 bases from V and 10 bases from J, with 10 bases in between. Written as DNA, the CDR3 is TGTGCCAGCAGCCAAGACCCCATGGGGTCACCCCTCCACTTT. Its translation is CASSQDPMGSPLHF.

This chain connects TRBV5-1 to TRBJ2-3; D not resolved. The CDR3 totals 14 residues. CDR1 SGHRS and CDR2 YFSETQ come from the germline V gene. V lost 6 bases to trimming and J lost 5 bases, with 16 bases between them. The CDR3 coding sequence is TGCGCCAGCAATCTCCTGGGGATGAGAGATACGCAGTATTTT. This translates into CASNLLGMRDTQYF.

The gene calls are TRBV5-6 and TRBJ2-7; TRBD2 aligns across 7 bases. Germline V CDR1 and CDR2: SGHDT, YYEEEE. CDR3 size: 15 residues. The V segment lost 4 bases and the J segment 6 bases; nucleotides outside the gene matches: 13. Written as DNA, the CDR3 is TGTGCCAGCAGCCTGGACGGTGGGGGGGACCTCGAGCAGTACTTC. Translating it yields CASSLDGGGDLEQYF.

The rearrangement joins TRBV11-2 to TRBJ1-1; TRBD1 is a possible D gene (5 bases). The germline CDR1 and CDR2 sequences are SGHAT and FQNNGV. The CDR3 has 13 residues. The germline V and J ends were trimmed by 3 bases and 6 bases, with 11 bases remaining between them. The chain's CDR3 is CASSFGGGAEAFF. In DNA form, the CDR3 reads TGTGCCAGCAGCTTCGGGGGAGGCGCTGAAGCTTTCTTT.

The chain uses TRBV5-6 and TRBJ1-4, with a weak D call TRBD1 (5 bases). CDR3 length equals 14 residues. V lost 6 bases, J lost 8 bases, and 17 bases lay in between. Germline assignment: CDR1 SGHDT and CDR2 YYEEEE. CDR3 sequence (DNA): TGTGCCAGCACCAGAGACCCGGAGGGGGAAAAACTGTTTTTT. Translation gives CASTRDPEGEKLFF.

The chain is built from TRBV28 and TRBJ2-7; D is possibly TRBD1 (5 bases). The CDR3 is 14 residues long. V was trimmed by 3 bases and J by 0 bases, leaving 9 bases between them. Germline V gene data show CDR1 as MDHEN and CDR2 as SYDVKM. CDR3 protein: CASSFTGHSYEQYF. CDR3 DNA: TGTGCCAGCAGTTTCACAGGCCACTCCTACGAGCAGTACTTC.

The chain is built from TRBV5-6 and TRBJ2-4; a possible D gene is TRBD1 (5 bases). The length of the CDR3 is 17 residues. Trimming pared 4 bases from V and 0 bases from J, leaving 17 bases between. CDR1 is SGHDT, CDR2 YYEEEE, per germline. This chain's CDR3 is CASSLVRQFLAKNIQYF. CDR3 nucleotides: TGTGCCAGCAGCCTTGTGAGACAGTTTCTAGCCAAAAACATTCAGTACTTC.

Here the CDR3 reads CASSLDRGGNSPLHF. CDR3 DNA sequence: TGTGCCAGCAGCCTTGACAGGGGTGGTAATTCACCCCTCCACTTT. The rearrangement uses TRBV5-4 and TRBJ1-6, with 8 positions matching TRBD1. CDR1 is SGHNT and CDR2 is YYREEE in the germline V gene (reference sequence). CDR3 length equals 15 residues. V was clipped by 4 bases and J by 6 bases; unmatched bases: 6. Full variable domain (outside the CDR3, taken from reference TRBV5-4 and TRBJ1-6): ETGVTQSPTHLIKTRGQQVTLRCSSQSGHNTVSWYQQALGQGPQFIFQYYREEENGRGNFPPRFSGLQFPNYSSELNVNALELDDSALYLCASSLDRGGNSPLHFGNGTRLTVT.

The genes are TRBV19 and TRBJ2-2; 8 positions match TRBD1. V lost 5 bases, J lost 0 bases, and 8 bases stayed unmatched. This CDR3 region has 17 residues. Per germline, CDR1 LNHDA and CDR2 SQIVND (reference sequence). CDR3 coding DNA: TGTGCCAGTAGTCCCTACAGGGGGATGGCGAACACCGGGGAGCTGTTTTTT. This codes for CASSPYRGMANTGELFF.

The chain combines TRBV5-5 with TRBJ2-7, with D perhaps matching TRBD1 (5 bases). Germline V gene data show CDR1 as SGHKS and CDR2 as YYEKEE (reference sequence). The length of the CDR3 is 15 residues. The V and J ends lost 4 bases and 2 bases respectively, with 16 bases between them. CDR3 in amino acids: CASSPRDKATYEQYF. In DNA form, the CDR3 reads TGTGCCAGCAGCCCCAGGGATAAGGCGACCTACGAGCAGTACTTC.

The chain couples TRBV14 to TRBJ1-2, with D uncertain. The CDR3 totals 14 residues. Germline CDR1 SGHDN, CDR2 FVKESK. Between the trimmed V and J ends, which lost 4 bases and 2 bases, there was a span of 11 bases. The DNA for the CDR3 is TGTGCCAGCAGCCTAGTAGGGCCGAACTATGGCTACACCTTC. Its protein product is CASSLVGPNYGYTF.

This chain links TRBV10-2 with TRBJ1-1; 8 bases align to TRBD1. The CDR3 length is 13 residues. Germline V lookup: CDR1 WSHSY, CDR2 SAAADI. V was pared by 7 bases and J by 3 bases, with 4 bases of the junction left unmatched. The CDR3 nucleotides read TGCGCCAGCATTCAGGGGGCGGACACTGAAGCTTTCTTT. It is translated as CASIQGADTEAFF.

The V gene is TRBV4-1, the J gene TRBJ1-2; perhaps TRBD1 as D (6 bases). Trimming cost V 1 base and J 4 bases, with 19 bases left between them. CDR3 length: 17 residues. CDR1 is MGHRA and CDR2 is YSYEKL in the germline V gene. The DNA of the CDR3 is TGCGCCAGCAGCCAAGCGGCAGGGGCGCGGTCCTCCTATGGCTACACCTTC. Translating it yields CASSQAAGARSSYGYTF.

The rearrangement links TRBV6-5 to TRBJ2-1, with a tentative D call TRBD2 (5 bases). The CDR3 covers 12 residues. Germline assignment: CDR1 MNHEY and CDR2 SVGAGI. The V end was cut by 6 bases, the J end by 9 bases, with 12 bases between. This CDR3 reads CASRSLAFEQFF. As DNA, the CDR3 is TGTGCCAGCAGGAGTCTAGCTTTTGAGCAGTTCTTC.

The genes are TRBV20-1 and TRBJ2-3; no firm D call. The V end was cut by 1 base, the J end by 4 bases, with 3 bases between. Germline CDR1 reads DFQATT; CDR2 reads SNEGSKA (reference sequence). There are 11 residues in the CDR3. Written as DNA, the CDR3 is TGCAGTGCTAGAGTGCCAGATACGCAGTATTTT. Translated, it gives CSARVPDTQYF.

The CDR3 loop is CSVDKGTGGYTF. The CDR3 coding sequence is TGCAGCGTTGACAAGGGTACGGGCGGCTACACCTTC. V and J are TRBV29-1 and TRBJ1-2; D remains ambiguous. The V gene's germline CDR1 is SQVTM and CDR2 ANQGSEA. Trimming shortened V by 3 bases and J by 8 bases, and 13 bases separated the two germline ends. The CDR3 runs 12 residues.

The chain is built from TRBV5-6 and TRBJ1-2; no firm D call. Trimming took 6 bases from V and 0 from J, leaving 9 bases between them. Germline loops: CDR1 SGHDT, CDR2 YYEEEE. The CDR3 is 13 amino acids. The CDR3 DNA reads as TGTGCCAGCAATGGTCTTGCTAACTATGGCTACACCTTC. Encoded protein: CASNGLANYGYTF.

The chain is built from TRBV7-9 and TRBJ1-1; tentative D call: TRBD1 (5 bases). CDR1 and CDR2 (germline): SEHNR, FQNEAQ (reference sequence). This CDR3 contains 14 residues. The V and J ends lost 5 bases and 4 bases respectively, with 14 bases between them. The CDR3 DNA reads TGTGCCAGCAGCCTGGGGGAGTGGAGCACTGAAGCTTTCTTT. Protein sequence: CASSLGEWSTEAFF.

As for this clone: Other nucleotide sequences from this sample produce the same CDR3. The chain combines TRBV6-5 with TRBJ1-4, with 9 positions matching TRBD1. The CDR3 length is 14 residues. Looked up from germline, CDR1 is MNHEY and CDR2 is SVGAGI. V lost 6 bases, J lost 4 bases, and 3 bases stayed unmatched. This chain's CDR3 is CASSLDRGNEKLFF. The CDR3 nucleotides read TGTGCCAGCAGCCTGGACAGGGGTAATGAAAAACTGTTTTTT.

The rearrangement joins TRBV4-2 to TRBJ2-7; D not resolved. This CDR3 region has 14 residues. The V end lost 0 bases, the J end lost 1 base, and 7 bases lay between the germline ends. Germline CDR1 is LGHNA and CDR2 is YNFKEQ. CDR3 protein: CASSQERYSYEQYF. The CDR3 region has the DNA TGTGCCAGCAGCCAAGAACGGTATTCCTACGAGCAGTACTTC.

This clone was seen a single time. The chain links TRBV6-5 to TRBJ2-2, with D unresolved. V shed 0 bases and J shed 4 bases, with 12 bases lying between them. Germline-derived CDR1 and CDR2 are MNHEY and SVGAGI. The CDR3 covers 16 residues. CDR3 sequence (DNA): TGTGCCAGCAGTTACTCGGTGCAACTGACCACCGGGGAGCTGTTTTTT. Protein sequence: CASSYSVQLTTGELFF.

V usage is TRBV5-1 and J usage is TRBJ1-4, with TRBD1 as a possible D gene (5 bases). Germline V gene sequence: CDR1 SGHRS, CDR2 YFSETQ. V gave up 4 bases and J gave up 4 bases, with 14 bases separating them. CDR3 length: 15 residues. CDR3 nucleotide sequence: TGCGCCAGCAGCGGGACCGAGAGGAGTAATGAAAAACTGTTTTTT. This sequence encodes CASSGTERSNEKLFF.